This T cell receptor (beta chain) was profiled in a study of T cell responses to AZD1222 COVID-19 vaccine. The CDR3 has 10 amino acids. CDR1 and CDR2 (germline): SGHRS, YFSETQ. Trimming pared 7 bases from V and 7 bases from J, leaving 8 bases between. Findings of the study overall: When two AZD1222 doses had been given, Spike-specific TCR breadth and depth rose. The study found vaccine-associated CD4 TCRs spanning spike, dominant at 160-218 and 743-854.

In regard to this clone: The antigen is undetermined.

Sequencing was performed with immunoSEQ multiplex PCR; in TCRdb, only in-frame clones are kept and a portion is missing. This table holds more than 95,000 clones, over 85% found once. Here the sequenced sample was peripheral blood, taken on day 0 of AZD1222 vaccination. The rearrangement joins TRBV5-1 to TRBJ2-5; D gene unclear. This clonotype was obtained from an adult in good health. The DNA for the CDR3 is TGCGCCAGCCCCCCGGGGACCCAGTACTTC. Amino acid sequence: CASPPGTQYF.